This paragraph reports one T cell receptor (beta chain). Its antigen is unknown. This sample was taken from a study of T-cell memory formation after mild COVID-19. Overall study context: Each donor largely had its own TCR clusters. Study observations and caveats: The study detected some responding clones in pre-infection memory, suggesting cross-reactive memory joined.

Each CDR3 protein is one row after TCRdb ran MiXCR on the 5' RACE reads. The sample lists roughly 600,000 distinct CDR3 sequences; 18% were seen once. Trimming at V came to 4 bases and at J to 2 bases, leaving 4 bases not matched to a gene. This CDR3 has 15 amino acids. CDR1 is MNHEY and CDR2 is SVGEGT in the germline V gene. The source of this sequence is an adult woman who had mild COVID-19 (a few samples of this study predate the infection). Cell type and time point are not known. The sample was PBMCs or a T cell subset sorted from them (not recorded which). The V call is TRBV6-2 or TRBV6-3, the J call TRBJ2-1; 8 nucleotides line up with TRBD1. CDR3 loop: CASSSGQVAYNEQFF. The CDR3, as DNA: TGTGCCAGCAGTTCGGGACAGGTAGCCTACAATGAGCAGTTCTTC.